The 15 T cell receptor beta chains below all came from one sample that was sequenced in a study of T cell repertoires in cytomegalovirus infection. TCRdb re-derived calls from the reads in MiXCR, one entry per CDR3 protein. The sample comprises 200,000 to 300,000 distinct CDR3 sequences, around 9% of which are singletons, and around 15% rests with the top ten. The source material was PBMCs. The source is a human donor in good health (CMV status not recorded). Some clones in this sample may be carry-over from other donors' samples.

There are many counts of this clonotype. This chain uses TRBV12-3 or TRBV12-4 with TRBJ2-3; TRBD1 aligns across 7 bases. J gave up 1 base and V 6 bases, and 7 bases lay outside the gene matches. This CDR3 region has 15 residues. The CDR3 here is CASRRQGVGTDTQYF. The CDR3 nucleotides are TGTGCCAGCAGAAGACAGGGAGTGGGCACAGATACGCAGTATTTT.

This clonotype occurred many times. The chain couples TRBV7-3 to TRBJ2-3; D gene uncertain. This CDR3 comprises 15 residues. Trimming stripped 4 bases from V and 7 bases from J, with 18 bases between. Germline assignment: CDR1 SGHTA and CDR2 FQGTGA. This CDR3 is CASSSDGATVNTQYF. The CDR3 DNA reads TGTGCCAGCAGCTCTGACGGCGCCACGGTGAATACGCAGTATTTT.

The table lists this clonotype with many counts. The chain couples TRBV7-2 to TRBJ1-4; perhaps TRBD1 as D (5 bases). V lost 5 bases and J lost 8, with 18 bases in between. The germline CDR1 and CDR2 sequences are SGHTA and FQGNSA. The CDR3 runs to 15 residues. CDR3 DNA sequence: TGTGCCAGCAGCACCCGTAGGGGCCCGGGGGAAAAACTGTTTTTT. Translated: CASSTRRGPGEKLFF.

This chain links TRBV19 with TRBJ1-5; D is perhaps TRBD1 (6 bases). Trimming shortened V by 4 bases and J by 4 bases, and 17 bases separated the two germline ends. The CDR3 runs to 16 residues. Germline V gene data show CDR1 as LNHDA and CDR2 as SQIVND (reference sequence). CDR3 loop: CASSTQRDIKNQPQHF. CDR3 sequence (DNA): TGTGCCAGTAGTACTCAACGGGACATTAAAAATCAGCCCCAGCATTTT.

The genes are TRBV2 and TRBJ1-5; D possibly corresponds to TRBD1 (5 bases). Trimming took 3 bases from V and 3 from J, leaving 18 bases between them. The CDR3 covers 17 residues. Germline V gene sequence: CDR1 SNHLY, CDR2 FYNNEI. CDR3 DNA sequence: TGTGCCAGCAGTGAGCTGGGTGGAAGGGGATTCAATCAGCCCCAGCATTTT. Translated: CASSELGGRGFNQPQHF.

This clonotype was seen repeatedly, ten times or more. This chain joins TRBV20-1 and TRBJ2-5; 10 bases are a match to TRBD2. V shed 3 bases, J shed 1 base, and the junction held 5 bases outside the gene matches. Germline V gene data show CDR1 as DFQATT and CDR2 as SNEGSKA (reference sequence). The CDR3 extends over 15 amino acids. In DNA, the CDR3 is TGCAGTGCTAGTCCGAGACTAGCGGGCCAAGAGACCCAGTACTTC. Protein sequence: CSASPRLAGQETQYF.

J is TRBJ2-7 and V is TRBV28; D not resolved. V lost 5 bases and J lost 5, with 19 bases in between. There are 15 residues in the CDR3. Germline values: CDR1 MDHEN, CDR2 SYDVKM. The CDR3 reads CASSTPGSGEDEQYF. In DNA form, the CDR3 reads TGTGCCAGCAGTACACCCGGATCGGGTGAGGACGAGCAGTACTTC.

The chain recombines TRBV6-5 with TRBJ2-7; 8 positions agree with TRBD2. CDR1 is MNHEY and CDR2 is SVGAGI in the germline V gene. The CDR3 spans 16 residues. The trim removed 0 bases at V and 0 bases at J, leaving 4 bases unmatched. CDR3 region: CASSYSQTSASYEQYF. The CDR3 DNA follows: TGTGCCAGCAGTTACTCTCAGACTAGCGCCTCCTACGAGCAGTACTTC.

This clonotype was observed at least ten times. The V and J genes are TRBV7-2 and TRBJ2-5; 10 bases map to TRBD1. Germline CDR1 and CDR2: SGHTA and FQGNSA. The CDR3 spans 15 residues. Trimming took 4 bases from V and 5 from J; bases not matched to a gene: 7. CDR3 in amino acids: CASSSGTGEWETQYF. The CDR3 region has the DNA TGTGCCAGCAGCTCAGGGACAGGGGAATGGGAGACCCAGTACTTC.

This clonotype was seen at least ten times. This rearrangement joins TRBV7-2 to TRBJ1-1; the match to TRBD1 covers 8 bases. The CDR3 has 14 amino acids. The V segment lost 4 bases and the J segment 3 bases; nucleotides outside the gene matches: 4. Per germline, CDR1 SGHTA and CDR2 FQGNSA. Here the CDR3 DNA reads TGTGCCAGCAGCTCCACAGGGGGGGACACTGAAGCTTTCTTT. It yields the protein CASSSTGGDTEAFF.

As DNA, the CDR3 is TGTGCCAGCAGTTATGGGACAGGGGGGGCTGAAGCTTTCTTT. Translating gives CASSYGTGGAEAFF. V usage is TRBV6-5 and J usage is TRBJ1-1; TRBD1 matches 11 bases. This CDR3 comprises 14 residues. The trim removed 3 bases at V and 6 bases at J, leaving 3 bases unmatched. CDR1 is MNHEY, CDR2 SVGAGI, per germline.

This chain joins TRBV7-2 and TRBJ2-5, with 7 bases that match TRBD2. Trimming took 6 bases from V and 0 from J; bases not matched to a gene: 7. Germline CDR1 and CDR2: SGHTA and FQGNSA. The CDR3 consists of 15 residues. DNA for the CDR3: TGTGCCAGCAGAAAGGGGCTAGCGGACCAAGAGACCCAGTACTTC. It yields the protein CASRKGLADQETQYF. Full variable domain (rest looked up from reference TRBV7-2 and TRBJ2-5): GAGVSQSPSNKVTEKGKDVELRCDPISGHTALYWYRQSLGQGLEFLIYFQGNSAPDKSGLPSDRFSAERTGGSVSTLTIQRTQQEDSAVYLCASRKGLADQETQYFGPGTRLLVL.

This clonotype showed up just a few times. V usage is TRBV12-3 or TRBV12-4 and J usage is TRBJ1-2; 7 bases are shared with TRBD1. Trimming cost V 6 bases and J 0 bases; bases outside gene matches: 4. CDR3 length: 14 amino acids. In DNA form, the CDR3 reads TGTGCCAGCAGCGCTGACAGGGCTAACTATGGCTACACCTTC. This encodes CASSADRANYGYTF.

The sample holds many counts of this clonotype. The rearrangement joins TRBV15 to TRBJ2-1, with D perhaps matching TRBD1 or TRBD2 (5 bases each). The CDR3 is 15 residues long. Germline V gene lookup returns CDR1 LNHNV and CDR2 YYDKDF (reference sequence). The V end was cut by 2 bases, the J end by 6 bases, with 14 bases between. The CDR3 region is CATSRRTRDGNEQFF. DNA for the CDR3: TGTGCCACCAGCAGACGCACCCGGGACGGCAATGAGCAGTTCTTC. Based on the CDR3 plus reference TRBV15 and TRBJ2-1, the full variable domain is DAMVIQNPRYQVTQFGKPVTLSCSQTLNHNVMYWYQQKSSQAPKLLFHYYDKDFNNEADTPDNFQSRRPNTSFCFLDIRSPGLGDTAMYLCATSRRTRDGNEQFFGPGTRLTVL.

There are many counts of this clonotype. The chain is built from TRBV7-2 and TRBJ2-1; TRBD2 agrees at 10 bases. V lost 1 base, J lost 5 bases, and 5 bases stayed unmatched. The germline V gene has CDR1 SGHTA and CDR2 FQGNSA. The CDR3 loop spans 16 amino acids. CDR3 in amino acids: CASSLVPTSGNNEQFF. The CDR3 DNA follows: TGTGCCAGCAGCTTAGTCCCCACTAGCGGGAACAATGAGCAGTTCTTC.